These 25 T cell receptor beta chains were sequenced from one sample in a study of beta chain features in type 1 diabetes. The sequenced template was cDNA made from the entire isolated RNA. The repertoire was sequenced with immunoSEQ multiplex PCR; TCRdb's copy has only in-frame clones and lacks some. In the table there are 150,000 to 180,000 clones, 11% of which are singletons. The sequenced sample consisted of central memory CD4+ T cells from blood. These receptors all stem from a man aged 18 to 35 in good health.

This clone was seen a few times. This probably arose from a read error, given a far larger clone one base away. J is TRBJ2-5 and V is TRBV7-2; no clear D gene. The last part of the DNA fits TRBJ2-7 better; the J call may be wrong. The CDR3 sequence is 15 residues long. The germline CDR1 and CDR2 sequences are SGHTA and FQGNSA. The CDR3 reads CASSIGGESAYEQYF. CDR3 in DNA: TGTGCCAGCAGCATCGGCGGAGAAAGCGCCTACGAGCAGTACTTC.

Notes on this clone: A junction boundary mismatches the germline segment, possibly from a read error. V gene TRBV29-1 combines with J gene TRBJ2-7; TRBD1 matches at 10 bases. Germline assignment: CDR1 SQVTM and CDR2 ANQGSEA. The CDR3 length is 10 residues. The CDR3: CSVQGQGIHF. CDR3 nucleotides: TGCAGCGTCCAGGGACAGGGGATACACTTC.

This clone was seen a handful of times. This same CDR3 is encoded by further DNA sequences in the sample. V gene TRBV18 combines with J gene TRBJ1-2; D is unresolved. Trimming pared 2 bases from V and 3 bases from J, leaving 7 bases between. CDR1 and CDR2 (germline): KGHSH, LQKENI. The CDR3 runs 13 residues. The CDR3 sequence: CASSPVGDYGYTF. The CDR3 region has the DNA TGTGCCAGCTCACCAGTTGGGGACTATGGCTACACCTTC.

This chain uses TRBV27 with TRBJ1-5; D not certain. Trimming stripped 8 bases from V and 3 bases from J, with 14 bases between. Germline V lookup: CDR1 MNHEY, CDR2 SMNVEV (reference sequence). The length of the CDR3 is 14 residues. The CDR3 bases are TGTGCCAGCGCCCTTACGAGGAACAATCAGCCCCAGCATTTT. Translation gives CASALTRNNQPQHF.

J is TRBJ1-1 and V is TRBV7-9; unclear D gene. The CDR3 runs to 13 residues. Looked up from germline, CDR1 is SEHNR and CDR2 is FQNEAQ (reference sequence). The ends were cut back, 5 bases at V and 1 base at J, with 8 bases in the middle. This chain's CDR3 is CASSLHSNTEAFF. The CDR3 DNA reads as TGTGCCAGCAGCCTGCATTCGAACACTGAAGCTTTCTTT.

In this sample, this clone turned up a few times. The CDR3 loop is CASSQVRGTGNQPQHF. The CDR3 DNA follows: TGCGCCAGCAGCCAAGTACGGGGGACAGGGAATCAGCCCCAGCATTTT. The V call is TRBV4-3, the J call TRBJ1-5, with 9 nucleotides matching TRBD1. The junction had 5 bases not matched to a gene; V was cut back by 1 base and J by 4 bases. The V gene's germline CDR1 is LGHNA and CDR2 YSLEER. This CDR3 is built from 16 residues.

CDR3 DNA sequence: TGTGCCAGCAGCCTGGTAAGGGTAGCGGGAACCTACGAGCAGTACTTC. Protein sequence: CASSLVRVAGTYEQYF. The genes are TRBV7-2 and TRBJ2-7; 8 bases are shared with TRBD2. Trimming removed 5 bases from V and 2 bases from J; junction bases left unmatched: 11. Germline CDR1 SGHTA, CDR2 FQGNSA. The CDR3 is made up of 16 amino acids.

This clone has a count of ten or more. The DNA of the CDR3 is TGTGCCAGCAGCTCATCCCCCGGGACCGTCGGAAATGAGCAGTTCTTC. The encoded protein is CASSSSPGTVGNEQFF. The V call is TRBV7-2, the J call TRBJ2-1; D tentatively reads TRBD1 or TRBD2 (5 bases each). Germline loops: CDR1 SGHTA, CDR2 FQGNSA. Trimming cost V 4 bases and J 7 bases, with 20 bases left between them. This CDR3 comprises 16 residues.

The chain couples TRBV6-6 to TRBJ1-6; no reliable D call. Looked up from germline, CDR1 is MNHNY and CDR2 is SVGAGI (reference sequence). The CDR3 runs 12 residues. V lost 2 bases, J lost 8 bases, and 4 bases lay in between. The DNA of the CDR3 is TGTGCCAGCAGTTACAGGGATTCACCCCTCCACTTT. Translation gives CASSYRDSPLHF.

The rearrangement uses TRBV5-1 and TRBJ2-1; no firm D call. Germline CDR1 SGHRS, CDR2 YFSETQ. This CDR3 is built from 15 residues. V was clipped by 0 bases and J by 1 base, with 8 bases between them. The CDR3 spells CASSLGGLSYNEQFF. The CDR3 coding sequence is TGCGCCAGCAGCTTGGGAGGCCTGTCCTACAATGAGCAGTTCTTC.

The chain recombines TRBV9 with TRBJ2-5; a possible D gene is TRBD1 (5 bases). Germline loops: CDR1 SGDLS, CDR2 YYNGEE. The germline V and J ends were trimmed by 0 bases and 5 bases, with 11 bases remaining between them. This CDR3 region has 14 residues. The CDR3 DNA sequence: TGTGCCAGCAGCGTAGCCCCAGGGTCGGAGACCCAGTACTTC. It codes for CASSVAPGSETQYF.

Points on this clone: A read error may produce the germline difference seen at one junction end. The chain couples TRBV4-2 to TRBJ1-3, with unresolved D. Germline V gene sequence: CDR1 LGHNA, CDR2 YNFKEQ. This CDR3 has 13 residues. The CDR3 coding sequence is TGTGCCAGCAGCCAAGATCACAACAGAGCGTGCGATTTT. Amino acids: CASSQDHNRACDF.

The chain recombines TRBV7-2 with TRBJ2-7; D ambiguous. V gave up 5 bases and J gave up 0 bases, with 11 bases separating them. CDR1 is SGHTA and CDR2 is FQGNSA in the germline V gene. The CDR3 is made up of 14 amino acids. This CDR3 reads CASSQRGGSYEQYF. Here the CDR3 DNA reads TGTGCCAGCAGCCAGCGCGGCGGCTCCTACGAGCAGTACTTC.

The rearrangement links TRBV11-1 to TRBJ2-4; D possibly corresponds to TRBD2 (6 bases). The V gene lost 1 base and the J gene lost 1 base, with 17 bases spanning the gap. This CDR3 spans 18 amino acids. Germline CDR1 and CDR2: SGHAT and FQDESV (reference sequence). The CDR3 DNA reads TGTGCCAGCAGCTTAGGGCGAGGAGGACTAAGCGCCAAAAACATTCAGTACTTC. It encodes CASSLGRGGLSAKNIQYF.

This clone was counted between two and nine times. The chain couples TRBV16 to TRBJ2-7, with D perhaps TRBD2 (5 bases). V was trimmed by 1 base and J by 2 bases, leaving 12 bases between them. In germline, CDR1 is KGHSY, CDR2 FQNENV. The CDR3 consists of 15 residues. The CDR3 bases are TGTGCCAGCAGCCAATTCGAGGGCCTCACCTACGAGCAGTACTTC. Protein: CASSQFEGLTYEQYF.

The V gene is TRBV28, the J gene TRBJ2-5; a possible D gene is TRBD2 (6 bases). The CDR3 has 14 residues. Germline CDR1 MDHEN, CDR2 SYDVKM. With 1 base removed from V and 4 bases from J, the gap between germline ends came to 10 bases. The CDR3 coding sequence is TGTGCCAGCAGTTTATTGGGACTCAGAGAGACCCAGTACTTC. Translation gives CASSLLGLRETQYF.

This clone was observed at least ten times. The chain employs TRBV10-3 and TRBJ1-6; maybe TRBD1 (5 bases). The CDR3 spans 12 residues. The germline V gene has CDR1 ENHRY and CDR2 SYGVKD. V dropped 4 bases and J dropped 12 bases, with 10 bases sitting between them. The CDR3 DNA reads as TGTGCCATCAGTGTGGGGGGGTTACCCCTCCACTTT. Protein product: CAISVGGLPLHF.

V is TRBV11-3 and J is TRBJ2-1; D is undetermined. This CDR3 has 14 amino acids. Between the trimmed V and J ends, which lost 5 bases and 5 bases, there was a span of 13 bases. Germline V lookup: CDR1 SGHNT, CDR2 YENEEA. The CDR3 nucleotides read TGTGCCAGCAGCCTTTTGTCAAGAAACAATGAGCAGTTCTTC. Amino acid sequence: CASSLLSRNNEQFF. Using reference TRBV11-3 and TRBJ2-1 for the parts outside the CDR3, the full variable domain is EAGVVQSPRYKIIEKKQPVAFWCNPISGHNTLYWYLQNLGQGPELLIRYENEEAVDDSQLPKDRFSAERLKGVDSTLKIQPAELGDSAVYLCASSLLSRNNEQFFGPGTRLTVL.

This clone came up a few times. The chain employs TRBV15 and TRBJ2-7; TRBD1 agrees at 7 bases. The CDR3 contains 12 residues. The germline gives CDR1 LNHNV, CDR2 YYDKDF (reference sequence). V dropped 0 bases and J dropped 11; count of bases not matched to a gene: 4. In DNA, the CDR3 is TGTGCCACCAGCAGAGACAGGGGGTGGAAGTACTTC. Amino acid sequence: CATSRDRGWKYF.

In its sample, this clone was seen a few times. The chain joins TRBV7-3 to TRBJ1-2, with TRBD1 matching over 10 bases. The CDR3 is made up of 13 amino acids. With 5 bases clipped from V and 7 bases from J, the junction kept 4 bases outside the gene matches. Germline V lookup: CDR1 SGHTA, CDR2 FQGTGA. The CDR3 nucleotides are TGTGCCAGCAGCCCGACAGGGGGCTCTGGCTACACCTTC. It translates to CASSPTGGSGYTF.

This clone was found a few times. The chain recombines TRBV7-9 with TRBJ2-7; 8 bases are shared with TRBD1. CDR3 length: 14 amino acids. Losses at the gene ends were 5 bases for V and 11 bases for J; bases not matched to a gene: 14. The germline CDR1 and CDR2 sequences are SEHNR and FQNEAQ (reference sequence). Here the CDR3 reads CASSRGQGARLEYF. CDR3 nucleotide sequence: TGTGCCAGCAGCCGTGGACAGGGAGCCCGACTGGAGTACTTC.

Concerning this clone: Germline is not matched at one junction end, which may reflect a read error. V gene TRBV28 combines with J gene TRBJ2-7, with TRBD1 matching over 11 bases. This CDR3 contains 11 residues. CDR1 is MDHEN, CDR2 SYDVKM, per germline. The CDR3 DNA is TGTGCCAGCAGTTCCGGGACAGGGGGTGTCTTC. It is translated as CASSSGTGGVF.

The chain couples TRBV7-9 to TRBJ1-1; 7 bases align to TRBD1. Germline CDR1 is SEHNR and CDR2 is FQNEAQ (reference sequence). The V and J ends lost 5 bases and 3 bases, in that order; junction bases with no gene match: 9. There are 15 residues in the CDR3. CDR3 nucleotide sequence: TGTGCCAGCAGCGCCCGACAGGGAAGGGACACTGAAGCTTTCTTT. It yields the protein CASSARQGRDTEAFF.

V and J are TRBV14 and TRBJ2-1; possibly TRBD2 for D (5 bases). The CDR3 loop spans 14 amino acids. With 1 base removed from V and 6 bases from J, the gap between germline ends came to 10 bases. CDR1 and CDR2 from the germline V gene are SGHDN and FVKESK. The CDR3 reads CASSQGLLPNEQFF. DNA for the CDR3: TGTGCCAGCAGCCAAGGACTACTGCCCAATGAGCAGTTCTTC.

The chain links TRBV6-5 to TRBJ2-1; TRBD2 is a possible D gene (6 bases). The CDR3 spans 13 residues. Germline V gene sequence: CDR1 MNHEY, CDR2 SVGAGI. Trimming removed 2 bases from V and 6 bases from J, with 8 bases in between. The CDR3 protein is CASSYGRGNEQFF. The CDR3 DNA reads as TGTGCCAGCAGTTACGGGCGGGGCAATGAGCAGTTCTTC.